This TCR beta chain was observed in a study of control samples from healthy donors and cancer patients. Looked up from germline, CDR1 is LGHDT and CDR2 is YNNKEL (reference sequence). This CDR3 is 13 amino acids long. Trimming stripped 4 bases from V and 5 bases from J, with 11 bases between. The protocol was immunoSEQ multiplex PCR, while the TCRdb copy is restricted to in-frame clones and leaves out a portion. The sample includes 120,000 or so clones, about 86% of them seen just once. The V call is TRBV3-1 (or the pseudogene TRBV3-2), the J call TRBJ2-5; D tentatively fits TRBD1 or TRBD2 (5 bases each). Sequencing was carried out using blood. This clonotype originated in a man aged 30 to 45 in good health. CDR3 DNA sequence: TGTGCCAGCAGCCGCCGAGGGGAGGAGACCCAGTACTTC. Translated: CASSRRGEETQYF.